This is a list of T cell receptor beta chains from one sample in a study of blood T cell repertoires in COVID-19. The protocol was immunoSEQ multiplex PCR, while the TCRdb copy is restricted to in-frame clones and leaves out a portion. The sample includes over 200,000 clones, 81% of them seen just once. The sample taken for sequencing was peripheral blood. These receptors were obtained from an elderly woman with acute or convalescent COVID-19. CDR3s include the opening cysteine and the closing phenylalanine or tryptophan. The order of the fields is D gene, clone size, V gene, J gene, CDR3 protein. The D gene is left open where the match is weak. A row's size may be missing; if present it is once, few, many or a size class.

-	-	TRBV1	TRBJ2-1	CTSSRTSAVYNEQFF
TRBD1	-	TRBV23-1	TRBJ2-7	CASTPRTGETYEQYF
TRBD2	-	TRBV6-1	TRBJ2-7	CASKRTSGEYEQYF
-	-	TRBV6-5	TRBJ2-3	CASSLGLSTDTQYF
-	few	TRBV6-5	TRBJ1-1	CASSLQGWNTEAFF
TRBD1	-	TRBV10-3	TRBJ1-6	CAISSETGSSYNSPLHF
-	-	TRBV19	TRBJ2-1	CASSIVANEQFF
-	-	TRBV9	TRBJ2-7	CASSPGVWYEQYF
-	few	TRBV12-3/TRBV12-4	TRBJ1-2	CASSPGRGYGYTF
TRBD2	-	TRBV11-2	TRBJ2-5	CASSLGLAGGGETQYF
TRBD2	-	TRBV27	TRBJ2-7	CASSLERGSYEQYF